Shown below are 3 T cell receptor beta chains from a single sample sequenced in a study of cytomegalovirus exposure and HLA in healthy donors. With 60 Vbeta and 13 Jbeta primers, the PCR was carried out. Assay: immunoSEQ multiplex PCR; the TCRdb copy retains only in-frame clones and omits some. The repertoire holds 160,000 or so clones, with roughly 80% as singletons. The sample taken for sequencing was PBMCs. The receptors stem from a woman between 45 and 65 years old in good health and CMV-seropositive.

The rearrangement joins TRBV5-6 to TRBJ2-6; a weak D match, TRBD1 (6 bases). The germline CDR1 and CDR2 sequences are SGHDT and YYEEEE. The CDR3 length is 16 residues. V was clipped by 0 bases and J by 1 base, with 8 bases between them. The CDR3 protein is CASSLEGGSGANVLTF. CDR3 nucleotides: TGTGCCAGCAGCTTGGAAGGGGGTTCTGGGGCCAACGTCCTGACTTTC.

Only one count was recorded for this clone. The chain employs TRBV7-9 and TRBJ2-7; perhaps TRBD2 as D (6 bases). Looked up from germline, CDR1 is SEHNR and CDR2 is FQNEAQ (reference sequence). This CDR3 region has 13 residues. Deletions cut 4 bases from V and 7 bases from J, with 14 bases between. CDR3 region: CASSSTRTWEQYF. The CDR3 DNA follows: TGTGCCAGCAGCTCGACTAGAACCTGGGAGCAGTACTTC. The full variable domain, rest sourced from reference TRBV7-9 and TRBJ2-7, is DTGVSQNPRHKITKRGQNVTFRCDPISEHNRLYWYRQTLGQGPEFLTYFQNEAQLEKSRLLSDRFSAERPKGSFSTLEIQRTEQGDSAMYLCASSSTRTWEQYFGPGTRLTVT.

The chain has TRBV6-5 and TRBJ1-4, with 8 positions matching TRBD1. Losses at the gene ends were 10 bases for V and 4 bases for J; bases not matched to a gene: 8. Germline values: CDR1 MNHEY, CDR2 SVGAGI. The CDR3 runs to 14 residues. The CDR3 loop is CATKKDRVNEKLFF. The CDR3 DNA reads as TGTGCCACCAAAAAGGACAGGGTTAATGAAAAACTGTTTTTT.